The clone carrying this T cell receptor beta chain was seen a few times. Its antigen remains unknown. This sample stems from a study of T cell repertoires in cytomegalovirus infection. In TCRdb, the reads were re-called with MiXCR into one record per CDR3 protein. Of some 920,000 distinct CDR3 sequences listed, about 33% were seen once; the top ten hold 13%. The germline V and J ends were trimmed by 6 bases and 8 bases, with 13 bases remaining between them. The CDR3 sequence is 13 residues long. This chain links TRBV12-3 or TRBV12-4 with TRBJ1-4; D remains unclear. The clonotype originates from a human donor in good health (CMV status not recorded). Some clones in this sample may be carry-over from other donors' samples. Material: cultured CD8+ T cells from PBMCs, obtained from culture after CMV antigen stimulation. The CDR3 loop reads CASRPAAGEKLFF. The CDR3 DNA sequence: TGTGCCAGCAGGCCGGCGGCGGGGGAAAAACTGTTTTTT.